This entry lists 32 T cell receptor beta chains sequenced from one sample in a study of human T cells and chemical hapten exposure. Time point indicated: pre-sensitization, week 0. Treatment in this sample: therapeutic diphenylcyclopropenone sensitization with weekly scalp DPC. MiXCR, run by TCRdb on the RACE reads, gives a single entry per CDR3 protein. The repertoire includes about 380,000 distinct CDR3 sequences, approximately 5% of them detected once, and 2.5% to 3% sits in the top ten. The source material was whole blood, sampled in connection with sensitization to the hapten diphenylcyclopropenone (DPC). The receptors originated from a woman in her fifties or sixties with alopecia areata. Some clones in this sample may be carry-over from other donors' samples.

The rearrangement links TRBV2 to TRBJ2-7; possibly TRBD2 for D (5 bases). This CDR3 is 15 amino acids long. Trimming removed 4 bases at V and 0 bases at J, with 13 bases between. Germline CDR1 reads SNHLY; CDR2 reads FYNNEI. CDR3 loop: CASSARDLYSYEQYF. DNA of the CDR3: TGTGCCAGCAGTGCCCGGGATCTTTACTCCTACGAGCAGTACTTC.

This clonotype was counted only a few times. The chain joins TRBV20-1 to TRBJ1-1; weak D call: TRBD1 (6 bases). The CDR3 length is 13 residues. Germline assignment: CDR1 DFQATT and CDR2 SNEGSKA (reference sequence). The V gene lost 1 base and the J gene lost 8 bases, with 14 bases spanning the gap. The chain's CDR3 is CSARGRGAEEAFF. The DNA for the CDR3 is TGCAGTGCTAGAGGAAGGGGGGCGGAAGAAGCTTTCTTT.

This sequence joins TRBV20-1 and TRBJ1-6, with 8 bases lining up with TRBD1. The CDR3 loop spans 14 amino acids. V lost 6 bases and J lost 5; bases outside the gene matches: 6. In germline, CDR1 is DFQATT, CDR2 SNEGSKA (reference sequence). The chain's CDR3 is CSAGGTGNNSPLHF. The CDR3 DNA sequence: TGCAGTGCGGGCGGGACAGGCAATAATTCACCCCTCCACTTT.

The sample holds many counts of this clonotype. The chain uses TRBV30 and TRBJ1-4; maybe TRBD1 (5 bases). Germline V CDR1 and CDR2: GTSNPN, SVGIG (reference sequence). The CDR3 extends over 14 amino acids. With 3 bases removed from V and 4 bases from J, the gap between germline ends came to 12 bases. For the CDR3, the DNA is TGTGCCTGGAGCCCCGGGACCGGTAATGAAAAACTGTTTTTT. Amino acids: CAWSPGTGNEKLFF.

This clonotype has at least ten counts. The genes are TRBV5-6 and TRBJ1-3, with D tentatively TRBD1 (5 bases). Germline values: CDR1 SGHDT, CDR2 YYEEEE. Trimming left V 4 bases short and J 0 bases short, with 11 bases between. The length of the CDR3 is 15 residues. The DNA of the CDR3 is TGTGCCAGCAGCACGACAGAGTACTCTGGAAACACCATATATTTT. This sequence encodes CASSTTEYSGNTIYF. Combining the CDR3 with reference TRBV5-6 and TRBJ1-3 gives the whole variable domain DAGVTQSPTHLIKTRGQQVTLRCSPKSGHDTVSWYQQALGQGPQFIFQYYEEEERQRGNFPDRFSGHQFPNYSSELNVNALLLGDSALYLCASSTTEYSGNTIYFGEGSWLTVV.

This clonotype was picked up a small number of times. V is TRBV12-3 or TRBV12-4 and J is TRBJ2-1; 9 bases line up with TRBD2. The J segment lost 7 bases and the V segment lost 6 bases, leaving 7 bases of the junction unmatched. The CDR3 runs 14 residues. The CDR3 sequence is CASRPGLAKNEQFF. CDR3 sequence (DNA): TGTGCCAGCAGGCCTGGACTAGCGAAGAATGAGCAGTTCTTC.

At least ten counts were recorded for this clonotype. This chain uses TRBV7-2 with TRBJ2-3; 10 bases fit TRBD2. Germline CDR1 and CDR2: SGHTA and FQGNSA. The CDR3 has 16 residues. V lost 5 bases, J lost 5 bases, and 10 bases stayed unmatched. The CDR3 spells CASSPPKRGGQDTQYF. The CDR3, as DNA: TGTGCCAGCAGCCCCCCCAAGCGGGGGGGCCAAGATACGCAGTATTTT.

This clonotype has a count of ten or more. The gene calls are TRBV28 and TRBJ2-1; perhaps TRBD2 as D (6 bases). This CDR3 comprises 14 residues. The germline V gene encodes CDR1 MDHEN and CDR2 SYDVKM. The V end lost 3 bases, the J end lost 4 bases, and 10 bases lay between the germline ends. CDR3 in amino acids: CASSFRGRYNEQFF. DNA for the CDR3: TGTGCCAGCAGTTTTCGGGGGAGGTACAATGAGCAGTTCTTC.

This clonotype appeared many times. V and J are TRBV6-2 or TRBV6-3 and TRBJ2-7; 7 bases are shared with TRBD2. The germline gives CDR1 MNHEY, CDR2 SVGEGT. The CDR3 has 15 residues. V was pared by 2 bases and J by 0 bases, with 4 bases of the junction left unmatched. The CDR3 nucleotides read TGTGCCAGCAGTTACGGCGGGACTATCTCCTACGAGCAGTACTTC. Its protein is CASSYGGTISYEQYF.

Many counts were recorded for this clonotype. The chain couples TRBV15 to TRBJ2-3; D is unclear. The CDR3 length is 14 residues. CDR1 and CDR2 from the germline V gene are LNHNV and YYDKDF (reference sequence). V lost 1 base and J lost 6, with 11 bases in between. The CDR3 loop reads CATSRVSRYDTQYF. The CDR3 DNA sequence: TGTGCCACCAGCAGAGTTTCTCGGTATGATACGCAGTATTTT.

Many counts were recorded for this clonotype. This rearrangement joins TRBV9 to TRBJ2-5; 8 positions match TRBD2. Per the germline V gene, CDR1 is SGDLS and CDR2 is YYNGEE. This CDR3 comprises 16 residues. V lost 3 bases to trimming and J lost 1 base; unmatched junction nucleotides: 8. CDR3 in DNA: TGTGCCAGCAGCGGTAGCGGGGTCAGGGTCCAAGAGACCCAGTACTTC. Residues: CASSGSGVRVQETQYF.

This clonotype was found a few times. This sequence joins TRBV6-6 and TRBJ1-1; D uncertain. CDR1 MNHNY and CDR2 SVGAGI come from the germline V gene (reference sequence). Trimming cost V 4 bases and J 3 bases, with 15 bases left between them. The CDR3 consists of 15 residues. Here the CDR3 DNA reads TGTGCCAGCAGTTCGCGGGCCTTTGGGGACACTGAAGCTTTCTTT. Translating it yields CASSSRAFGDTEAFF.

A few counts support this clonotype. The gene calls are TRBV27 and TRBJ1-5; D is possibly TRBD1 (5 bases). CDR1 and CDR2 from the germline V gene are MNHEY and SMNVEV (reference sequence). Trimming pared 8 bases from V and 7 bases from J, leaving 15 bases between. The CDR3 totals 13 residues. The CDR3 spells CASGWGGGQPQHF. CDR3 bases: TGTGCCAGCGGTTGGGGGGGTGGGCAGCCCCAGCATTTT.

This clonotype was counted many times. This sequence joins TRBV9 and TRBJ2-3; 10 nucleotides line up with TRBD1. CDR1 is SGDLS, CDR2 YYNGEE, per germline. The CDR3 runs 16 residues. With V trimmed by 4 bases and J by 4 bases, 9 bases remained unmatched. Written as DNA, the CDR3 is TGTGCCAGCAGCCAACGGACAGGGGGGACCCCAGATACGCAGTATTTT. Its translation: CASSQRTGGTPDTQYF.

Ten or more counts support this clonotype. This chain connects TRBV29-1 to TRBJ2-1; TRBD2 aligns across 11 bases. Unmatched junction bases numbered 10, after V lost 5 bases and J lost 1 base. The CDR3 covers 17 residues. CDR1 is SQVTM, CDR2 ANQGSEA, per germline. This CDR3 is CSVKGLAEEGSYNEQFF. The CDR3 nucleotides are TGCAGCGTTAAGGGACTAGCGGAAGAGGGGTCCTACAATGAGCAGTTCTTC.

The chain couples TRBV20-1 to TRBJ2-1; D is possibly TRBD1 (6 bases). The length of the CDR3 is 17 residues. The germline gives CDR1 DFQATT, CDR2 SNEGSKA (reference sequence). CDR3 in amino acids: CSEDQTGTTHPGREQFF. CDR3 nucleotide sequence: TGCAGCGAGGACCAGACCGGGACAACACACCCTGGTCGTGAGCAGTTCTTC.

This clonotype was detected ten times or more. The V gene is TRBV20-1, the J gene TRBJ2-3; 7 bases fit TRBD2. This CDR3 has 15 amino acids. J gave up 3 bases and V 0 bases, and 6 bases lay outside the gene matches. CDR1 and CDR2 from the germline V gene are DFQATT and SNEGSKA (reference sequence). In nucleotides, the CDR3 is TGCAGTGCTAGAGATCCGCAGGGAGGGACAGATACGCAGTATTTT. It is translated as CSARDPQGGTDTQYF.

Comments on this clonotype: A much larger clone differs by one base, so this may be a read error. J is TRBJ1-1 and V is TRBV29-1; no firm D call. Germline CDR1 and CDR2: SQVTM and ANQGSEA. V was cut by 8 bases and J by 0 bases, with 10 bases left in between. The CDR3 is 12 amino acids. CDR3 DNA sequence: TGCAGCATCCAGCGCTTGAACACTGAAGCTTTCTTT. It codes for CSIQRLNTEAFF.

This clonotype was observed a handful of times. Here the CDR3 DNA reads TGTGCCAGCAGCCAAAGGACAGTCCAGCGGGACACTGAAGCTTTCTTT. This sequence encodes CASSQRTVQRDTEAFF. This chain links TRBV3-1 with TRBJ1-1, with TRBD1 as a possible D gene (6 bases). With 2 bases removed from V and 3 bases from J, the gap between germline ends came to 16 bases. The length of the CDR3 is 16 residues. Germline V lookup: CDR1 LGHDT, CDR2 YNNKEL (reference sequence).

This clonotype was counted between two and nine times. The chain recombines TRBV7-9 with TRBJ2-5, with D possibly matching TRBD2 (5 bases). CDR3 length equals 14 residues. Trimming pared 5 bases from V and 0 bases from J, leaving 10 bases between. The germline V gene has CDR1 SEHNR and CDR2 FQNEAQ (reference sequence). CDR3 sequence reads: CASSAQRYQETQYF. The CDR3 DNA sequence: TGTGCCAGCAGCGCCCAGCGGTACCAAGAGACCCAGTACTTC. The whole variable domain, filled in from reference TRBV7-9 and TRBJ2-5, reads DTGVSQNPRHKITKRGQNVTFRCDPISEHNRLYWYRQTLGQGPEFLTYFQNEAQLEKSRLLSDRFSAERPKGSFSTLEIQRTEQGDSAMYLCASSAQRYQETQYFGPGTRLLVL.

Concerning this clonotype itself: At one end, the junction sequence differs from germline, possibly due to a read error. V is TRBV6-1 and J is TRBJ2-5, with a weak D call TRBD2 (5 bases). The CDR3 extends over 10 amino acids. Germline values: CDR1 MNHNS, CDR2 SASEGT. CDR3 protein: CAGSGGTQYF. The CDR3 DNA sequence: TGTGCCGGCAGTGGAGGGACCCAGTACTTC.

In its sample, this clonotype was seen many times. The V call is TRBV6-5, the J call TRBJ1-4; D is perhaps TRBD1 (5 bases). Trimming cost V 5 bases and J 8 bases, with 18 bases left between them. Per the germline V gene, CDR1 is MNHEY and CDR2 is SVGAGI. There are 15 residues in the CDR3. Here the CDR3 reads CASSRRGGLSEKLFF. For the CDR3, the DNA is TGTGCCAGCAGTCGCCGCGGGGGTCTTAGCGAAAAACTGTTTTTT.

This clonotype was observed a few times. The V and J genes are TRBV6-6 and TRBJ2-7; 8 nucleotides line up with TRBD2. The germline V gene encodes CDR1 MNHNY and CDR2 SVGAGI (reference sequence). J was trimmed by 5 bases and V by 0 bases; bases with no gene match: 3. The CDR3 loop spans 14 amino acids. The CDR3 loop is CASSYSTSVDEQYF. CDR3 nucleotide sequence: TGTGCCAGCAGTTACTCGACTAGCGTGGACGAGCAGTACTTC.

There are many counts of this clonotype. The chain joins TRBV11-2 to TRBJ1-4; D gene uncertain. CDR3 length: 14 amino acids. Trimming cost V 11 bases and J 8 bases, with 21 bases left between them. Germline V gene lookup returns CDR1 SGHAT and CDR2 FQNNGV. CDR3 in amino acids: CAPVSRSGREKLFF. The CDR3 nucleotides are TGTGCCCCCGTTTCCCGGTCCGGGCGCGAAAAACTGTTTTTT.

This clonotype has only a few counts. This chain joins TRBV5-1 and TRBJ2-2; D possibly corresponds to TRBD1 (6 bases). There are 14 residues in the CDR3. CDR1 is SGHRS, CDR2 YFSETQ, per germline. V was shortened by 3 bases and J by 5 bases, with 11 bases between the two germline ends. The CDR3 DNA sequence: TGCGCCAGCAGCTCCGCAGGGGAGACCGGGGAGCTGTTTTTT. Protein sequence: CASSSAGETGELFF. The complete variable domain, with remaining parts taken from reference TRBV5-1 and TRBJ2-2, reads KAGVTQTPRYLIKTRGQQVTLSCSPISGHRSVSWYQQTPGQGLQFLFEYFSETQRNKGNFPGRFSGRQFSNSRSEMNVSTLELGDSALYLCASSSAGETGELFFGEGSRLTVL.

This clonotype was counted only a few times. The V and J genes are TRBV29-1 and TRBJ2-5; D might be TRBD1 (5 bases). Between the trimmed V and J ends, which lost 1 base and 5 bases, there was a span of 20 bases. Germline CDR1 reads SQVTM; CDR2 reads ANQGSEA. The CDR3 totals 16 residues. The CDR3 nucleotides are TGCAGCGTTGAAGGGGGCAAGGAGAGGAAATTCGAGACCCAGTACTTC. Translation: CSVEGGKERKFETQYF.

This chain uses TRBV6-2 or TRBV6-3 with TRBJ2-1; D not resolved. The length of the CDR3 is 13 residues. Between the trimmed V and J ends, which lost 2 bases and 4 bases, there was a span of 6 bases. Per the germline V gene, CDR1 is MNHEY and CDR2 is SVGEGT. DNA for the CDR3: TGTGCCAGCAGTTACAACAGATACAATGAGCAGTTCTTC. Translation gives CASSYNRYNEQFF.

The table lists this clonotype with many counts. The chain combines TRBV30 with TRBJ2-3, with D unresolved. The V gene's germline CDR1 is GTSNPN and CDR2 SVGIG (reference sequence). CDR3 length: 13 residues. Deletions cut 5 bases from V and 3 bases from J, with 12 bases between. The CDR3 spells CAWGKGTTDTQYF. The DNA of the CDR3 is TGTGCCTGGGGGAAAGGAACGACAGATACGCAGTATTTT. The full variable domain, its missing parts supplied by reference TRBV30 and TRBJ2-3, is SQTIHQWPATLVQPVGSPLSLECTVEGTSNPNLYWYRQAAGRGLQLLFYSVGIGQISSEVPQNLSASRPQDRQFILSSKKLLLSDSGFYLCAWGKGTTDTQYFGPGTRLTVL.

There are many counts of this clonotype. The V gene is TRBV9, the J gene TRBJ2-3; no reliable D call. CDR3 length: 13 residues. The germline gives CDR1 SGDLS, CDR2 YYNGEE. The V end was cut by 6 bases, the J end by 2 bases, with 10 bases between. CDR3 region: CASNLRVTDTQYF. The CDR3 DNA reads TGTGCCAGCAACCTACGGGTCACAGATACGCAGTATTTT.

At least ten counts were recorded for this clonotype. The V call is TRBV11-2, the J call TRBJ1-5; TRBD1 might be the D (5 bases). Per germline, CDR1 SGHAT and CDR2 FQNNGV. The CDR3 has 14 amino acids. The V and J ends lost 5 bases and 6 bases respectively, with 14 bases between them. CDR3 bases: TGTGCCAGCAGCACTACGGGGGATAGTCAGCCCCAGCATTTT. This gives the protein CASSTTGDSQPQHF.

This clonotype showed up many times. The J gene is TRBJ2-1, the V gene TRBV28, with 8 bases lining up with TRBD2. V shed 6 bases and J 0 bases; nucleotides not matched to a gene: 4. The CDR3 runs to 15 residues. Germline V gene sequence: CDR1 MDHEN, CDR2 SYDVKM. This chain's CDR3 is CASSISGNSYNEQFF. DNA of the CDR3: TGTGCCAGCAGCATTAGCGGGAACTCCTACAATGAGCAGTTCTTC.

J is TRBJ2-7 and V is TRBV20-1, with unresolved D. The germline V gene encodes CDR1 DFQATT and CDR2 SNEGSKA (reference sequence). The CDR3 runs 12 residues. V lost 3 bases and J lost 0, with 6 bases in between. CDR3 protein: CSARESSYEQYF. The CDR3 DNA reads as TGCAGTGCTAGGGAGAGCTCCTACGAGCAGTACTTC.